The source of this TCR beta chain is a study of Ad26.COV2.S vaccination and SARS-CoV-2 variants. Across the study: Participants got Ad26.COV2.S intramuscularly, once or twice 56 days apart.

The CDR3 runs 14 residues. V lost 4 bases, J lost 1 base, and 10 bases lay in between. Germline CDR1 reads SNHLY; CDR2 reads FYNNEI. Here immunoSEQ multiplex PCR was the method, and the copy in TCRdb shows in-frame clones only, minus some. This sample has approximately 300,000 clones; around four fifths occur once, and the top ten carry approximately 2.2%. The study, taken as a whole, reports: Possibly, TCR breadth and depth analyses underestimated total T cell responses. Spike-specific TCR breadth was greater after Ad26.COV2.S than placebo.

A remark on this clone: The antigen remains unidentified.

Treatment defined: roughly 18 received Ad26.COV2.S at low or high dose, single or two shots; about 5 received placebo; per-sample allocation not given. Collection of the samples took place on day 63 after the first injection of vaccine or placebo. Wuhan-strain spike was delivered by a replication-incompetent Ad26 vector. The material was peripheral blood, obtained in a trial of Ad26.COV2.S vaccine versus placebo. This receptor was obtained from a person aged 18-65 years who received the Ad26.COV2.S COVID-19 vaccine or a placebo. The chain combines TRBV2 with TRBJ1-2; D is uncertain. CDR3 region: CASSVKASNYGYTF. The CDR3 DNA follows: TGTGCCAGCAGTGTTAAGGCCAGTAACTATGGCTACACCTTC.